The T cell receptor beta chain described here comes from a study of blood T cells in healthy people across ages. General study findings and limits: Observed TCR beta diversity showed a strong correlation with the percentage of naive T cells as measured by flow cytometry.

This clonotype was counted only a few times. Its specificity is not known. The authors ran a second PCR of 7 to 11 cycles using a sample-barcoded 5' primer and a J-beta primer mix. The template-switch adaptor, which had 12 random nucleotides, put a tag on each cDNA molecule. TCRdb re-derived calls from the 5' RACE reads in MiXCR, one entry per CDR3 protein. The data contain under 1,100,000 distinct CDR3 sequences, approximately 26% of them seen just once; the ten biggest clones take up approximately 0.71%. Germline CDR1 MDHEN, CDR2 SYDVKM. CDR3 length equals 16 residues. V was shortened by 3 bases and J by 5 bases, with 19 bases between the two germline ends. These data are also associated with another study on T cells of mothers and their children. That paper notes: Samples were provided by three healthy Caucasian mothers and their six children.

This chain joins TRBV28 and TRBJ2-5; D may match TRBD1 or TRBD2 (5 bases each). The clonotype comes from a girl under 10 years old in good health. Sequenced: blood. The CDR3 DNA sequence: TGTGCCAGCAGTTTGTTTTTGGGGGATCCCGCGGAGACCCAGTACTTC. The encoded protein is CASSLFLGDPAETQYF.